The rows below give T cell receptor beta chains drawn from one sample of a study of blood T cell repertoires in COVID-19. Profiled with immunoSEQ multiplex PCR; TCRdb holds only in-frame clones, not every one. The sample consists of almost 90,000 clones, around 90% of them appearing once. The material sequenced was peripheral blood. The source of these receptors is a man aged 80 or over with acute or convalescent COVID-19. CDR3s leave out the opening cysteine and the closing phenylalanine or tryptophan.

V	CDR3
TRBV7-3	ASSLGADTQY
TRBV6-2/TRBV6-3	ASSPGLAGAGEQY
TRBV6-5	ASSYSGQGYGYT
TRBV28	ASSLAGVNQPQH
TRBV28	ASSSTGQGSYEQY
TRBV15	ATSSATLGSGYT
TRBV5-6	ASGRRTGKAGELF
TRBV4-1	ASSQTLGLYNEQF
TRBV11-2	ASSLGQPEAF
TRBV11-2	ASSPGTFGGYT
TRBV19	ASSIASGWNTEAF
TRBV3-1/TRBV3-2	ASSPWTGYYGYT
TRBV5-1	ASSLELYSDNEQF